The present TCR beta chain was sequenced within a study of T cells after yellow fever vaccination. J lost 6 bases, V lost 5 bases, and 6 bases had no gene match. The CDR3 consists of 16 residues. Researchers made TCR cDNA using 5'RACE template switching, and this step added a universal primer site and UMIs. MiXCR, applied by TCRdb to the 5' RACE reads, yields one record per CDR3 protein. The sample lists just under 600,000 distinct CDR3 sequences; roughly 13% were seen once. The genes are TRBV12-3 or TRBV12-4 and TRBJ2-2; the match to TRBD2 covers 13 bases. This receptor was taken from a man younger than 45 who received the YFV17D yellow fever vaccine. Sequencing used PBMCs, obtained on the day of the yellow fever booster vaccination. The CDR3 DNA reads TGTGCCAGCAGTGGGGGACTAGCGGGACGGGCCGGGGAGCTGTTTTTT. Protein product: CASSGGLAGRAGELFF.